This T cell receptor beta chain stems from a study of OX40 agonist ivuxolimab in advanced cancers. Exclusion of a patient followed from autoimmune disease history or systemic immunosuppression. Findings of the study overall: Researchers report that CD8+ T cells had, on average, more expanded clones than CD4+. Clonal expansion among partial responders at 0.1-3.0 mg/kg ranked near the lowest.

This clone was seen more than once but under ten times. Its antigen remains unidentified. Germline V gives CDR1 SGHNT, CDR2 YENEEA. The CDR3 runs to 13 residues. The V end lost 1 base, the J end lost 8 bases, and 9 bases lay between the germline ends. The data were produced by immunoSEQ multiplex PCR, yet TCRdb's version contains in-frame clones alone and is incomplete. Among tens of thousands of clones listed, roughly nine tenths were seen once. The sample consisted of CD4+ or CD8+ T cells sorted from blood, taken in a trial of the OX40 agonist ivuxolimab. The chain uses TRBV11-3 and TRBJ2-1, with D tentatively TRBD1 (6 bases). The receptor was isolated from an adult with an advanced solid tumor such as melanoma, head and neck, liver or kidney cancer. In DNA form, the CDR3 reads TGTGCCAGCAGCTTAGTGGCAGGGGATGAGCAGTTCTTC. Protein sequence: CASSLVAGDEQFF. Filled out from reference TRBV11-3 and TRBJ2-1, the complete variable domain reads EAGVVQSPRYKIIEKKQPVAFWCNPISGHNTLYWYLQNLGQGPELLIRYENEEAVDDSQLPKDRFSAERLKGVDSTLKIQPAELGDSAVYLCASSLVAGDEQFFGPGTRLTVL.